This T cell receptor (beta chain) was documented in a study of OX40 agonist ivuxolimab in advanced cancers. Background for the entire study: Ivuxolimab was a fully human IgG2 agonistic monoclonal antibody targeting the costimulatory receptor OX40 (CD134). Intravenous ivuxolimab was administered to patients every 2 weeks at six dose levels: 0.01, 0.1, 0.3, 1.5, 3 and 10 mg/kg. Three dose-escalation patients achieved partial responses, one with hepatocellular carcinoma and two with cutaneous melanoma. Prior anti-PD-1, anti-PD-L1 or anti-CTLA-4 therapy was permitted, and roughly two fifths of dose-escalation patients had received checkpoint inhibitors. The paper covers the monotherapy dose-escalation part of the phase I ivuxolimab trial, which included N ≈ 57 patients. Of the approximately 53 patients in dose escalation, 19 had hepatocellular carcinoma, roughly 15 had melanoma, 9 had renal cell carcinoma and 9 had head and neck cancer. The purpose of peripheral TCRbeta sequencing was to test whether ivuxolimab changed TCR sequence diversity and led to clonal T-cell expansion. A male proportion of about 79% and a mean age of around 60 years, ranging from 23 to 79, were recorded for the dose-escalation cohort.

The CDR3 covers 13 residues, taking in both the cysteine and the phenylalanine. Only CDR3 DNA remains: 39 bases, in frame from the first base. V lost 7 bases and J lost 9 bases, and the count of bases not matched to a germline gene is 9. Via the germline V gene (reference sequence), CDR1 is SGHNT and CDR2 YYREEE. Genomic DNA was extracted from sorted cells for sequencing of the TCRbeta CDR3 region. The immunoSEQ Assay was used to sequence the TCRbeta CDR3 regions. TCRdb carries this immuneACCESS record with in-frame sequences only. Its versions omit some clonotypes, under half of them owing to an unresolved V gene in the studies checked, with the rest unexplained. Across this sample there are tens of thousands of clones, with 70% to 90% seen only once. The top ten clonotypes cover around 3.8% of the sample. The trial excluded patients who had a history of autoimmune disease or who were on systemic immunosuppression. In every dose cohort, peripheral blood was drawn for TCR sequencing at baseline, cycle 4 day 1, and cycle 7 day 1. Samples were obtained from an open-label, multicenter, first-in-human phase I dose-escalation trial of ivuxolimab. Adults with locally advanced or metastatic melanoma, renal cell, hepatocellular, or head and neck squamous cell carcinoma were enrolled in the trial. Before TCR sequencing, CD4+ T cells and CD8+ T cells were sorted from peripheral blood as separate populations.

Overall results and qualifications from the work: Low levels of normalized T-cell clonal expansion were also seen in some nonresponding patients. Which antigens the clonally expanded peripheral T cells were specific for was not determined. On average, CD8+ T cells showed more expanded clones than CD4+ T cells after ivuxolimab. Partial responders in the 0.1-3.0 mg/kg groups had among the lowest normalized peripheral clonal expansion, especially among CD8+ T cells. At doses of 0.1 to 3.0 mg/kg, clonal expansion of both CD4+ and CD8+ T cells in blood was seen between baseline and week 6.

As to this clone: Its antigen target is currently unknown. Base qualities were left out, and no much larger clone turns up one base away.

Specimen: CD4+ or CD8+ T cells sorted from blood, collected in a trial of the OX40 agonist ivuxolimab. The V and J segments used are TRBV5-4 and TRBJ2-1, and 8 junction bases match TRBD1. This TCR was recovered from an adult with an advanced solid tumor such as melanoma, head and neck, liver or kidney cancer. CDR3 protein: CASFAGTGPEQFF. The DNA sequence follows: TGTGCCAGCTTTGCGGGGACAGGCCCTGAGCAGTTCTTC.